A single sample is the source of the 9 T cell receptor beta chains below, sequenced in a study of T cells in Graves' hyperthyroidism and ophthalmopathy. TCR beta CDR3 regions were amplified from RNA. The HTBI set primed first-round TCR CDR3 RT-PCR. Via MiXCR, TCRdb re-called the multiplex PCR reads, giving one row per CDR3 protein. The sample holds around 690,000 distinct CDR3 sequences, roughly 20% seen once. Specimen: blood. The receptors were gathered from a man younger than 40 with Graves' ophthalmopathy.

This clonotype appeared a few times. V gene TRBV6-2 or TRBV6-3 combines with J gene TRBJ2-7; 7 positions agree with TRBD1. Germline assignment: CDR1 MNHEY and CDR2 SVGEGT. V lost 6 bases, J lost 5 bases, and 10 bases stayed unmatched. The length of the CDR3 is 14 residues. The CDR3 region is CASSLPGTAHEQYF. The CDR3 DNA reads TGTGCCAGCAGCCTCCCCGGGACAGCGCACGAGCAGTACTTC.

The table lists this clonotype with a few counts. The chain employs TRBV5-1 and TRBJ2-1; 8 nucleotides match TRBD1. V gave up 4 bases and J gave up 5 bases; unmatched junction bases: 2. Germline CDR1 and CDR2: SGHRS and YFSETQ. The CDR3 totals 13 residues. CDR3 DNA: TGCGCCAGCAGCCAACAGGGGGACAATGAGCAGTTCTTC. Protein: CASSQQGDNEQFF.

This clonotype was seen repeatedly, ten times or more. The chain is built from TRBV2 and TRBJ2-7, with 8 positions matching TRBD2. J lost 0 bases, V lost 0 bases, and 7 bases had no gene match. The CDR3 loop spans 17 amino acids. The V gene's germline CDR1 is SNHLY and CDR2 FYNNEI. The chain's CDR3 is CASSEAFQAGGSYEQYF. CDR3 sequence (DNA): TGTGCCAGCAGTGAAGCCTTTCAGGCGGGAGGCTCCTACGAGCAGTACTTC.

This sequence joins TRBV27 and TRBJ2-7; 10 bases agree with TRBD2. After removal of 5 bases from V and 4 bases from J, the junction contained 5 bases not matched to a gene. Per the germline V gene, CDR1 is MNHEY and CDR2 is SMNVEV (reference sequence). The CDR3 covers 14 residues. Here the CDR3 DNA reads TGTGCCAGCAGTCCTAGCGGGAGAAGATACGAGCAGTACTTC. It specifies CASSPSGRRYEQYF.

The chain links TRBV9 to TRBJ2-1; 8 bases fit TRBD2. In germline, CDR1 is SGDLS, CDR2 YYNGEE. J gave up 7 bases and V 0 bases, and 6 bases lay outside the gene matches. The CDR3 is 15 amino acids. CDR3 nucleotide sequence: TGTGCCAGCAGCGTAGCGGGGGGGATGGGGAATGAGCAGTTCTTC. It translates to CASSVAGGMGNEQFF.

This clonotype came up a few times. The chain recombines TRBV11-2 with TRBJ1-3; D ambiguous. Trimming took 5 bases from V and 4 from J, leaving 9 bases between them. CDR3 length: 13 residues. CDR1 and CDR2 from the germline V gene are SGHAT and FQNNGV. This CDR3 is CASSPQRGNTIYF. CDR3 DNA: TGTGCCAGCAGCCCGCAGAGAGGAAACACCATATATTTT.

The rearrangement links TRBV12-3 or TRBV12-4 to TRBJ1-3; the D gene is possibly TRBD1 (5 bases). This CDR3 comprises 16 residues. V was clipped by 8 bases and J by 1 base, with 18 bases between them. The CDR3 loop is CASAKGTSWSGNTIYF. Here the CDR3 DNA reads TGTGCCAGCGCAAAGGGGACCAGTTGGTCTGGAAACACCATATATTTT.

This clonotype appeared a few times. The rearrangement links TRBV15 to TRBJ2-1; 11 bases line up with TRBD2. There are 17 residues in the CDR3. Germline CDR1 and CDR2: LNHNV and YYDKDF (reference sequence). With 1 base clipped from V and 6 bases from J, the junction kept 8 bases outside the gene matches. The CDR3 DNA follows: TGTGCCACCAGCAGAGGAAGGAGACTAGCGGGGATCAATGAGCAGTTCTTC. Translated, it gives CATSRGRRLAGINEQFF. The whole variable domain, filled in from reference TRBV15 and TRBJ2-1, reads DAMVIQNPRYQVTQFGKPVTLSCSQTLNHNVMYWYQQKSSQAPKLLFHYYDKDFNNEADTPDNFQSRRPNTSFCFLDIRSPGLGDTAMYLCATSRGRRLAGINEQFFGPGTRLTVL.

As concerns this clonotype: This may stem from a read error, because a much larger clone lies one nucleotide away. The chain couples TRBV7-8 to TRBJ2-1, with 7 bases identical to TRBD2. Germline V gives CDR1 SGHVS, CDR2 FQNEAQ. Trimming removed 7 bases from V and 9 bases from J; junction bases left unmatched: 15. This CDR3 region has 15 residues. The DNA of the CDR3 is TGTGCCAGCACCCCGAGGGGCGGGGGAGAGGGTGAGCAGTTCTTC. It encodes CASTPRGGGEGEQFF.